This T cell receptor beta chain is drawn from a study of long-term antiretroviral therapy in people with HIV. The study's findings and limits: From the mid-2000s to the late 2010s, blood was obtained, possibly while participants received older ART regimens. Diversity remained lower than transplant donor controls, even though it increased after ART.

As concerns this clone: Its antigen is not known.

The V and J ends lost 4 bases and 2 bases, in that order; junction bases with no gene match: 11. This CDR3 spans 17 amino acids. CDR1 and CDR2 (germline): MNHEY, SMNVEV (reference sequence). Sequencing relied on immunoSEQ assay v3.0, run at survey level. Using immunoSEQ multiplex PCR, the repertoire was profiled, and TCRdb retains in-frame clones only, with some absent. This sample yields around 30,000 clones, of which 70% to 90% are seen a single time; 10% to 15% belongs to the top ten. This receptor was taken from a man younger than 30 with HIV. V is TRBV27 and J is TRBJ2-3; 8 bases align to TRBD2. Sequenced material: unsorted PBMCs, taken 1.1 years after starting antiretroviral therapy. The CDR3 sequence: CASSSRRGGRATDTQYF. CDR3 DNA: TGTGCCAGCAGTTCCCGTCGGGGGGGTCGGGCCACAGATACGCAGTATTTT.